These 25 T cell receptor beta chains originate from one sample sequenced in a study of early T cells in non-severe SARS-CoV-2 infection. TCRdb reprocessed the 5' RACE reads with MiXCR, giving one entry per CDR3 protein. The data show roughly 35,000 distinct CDR3 sequences, 3.5% to 4% seen once. What was sequenced was whole blood. These receptor sequences come from an adult who was a healthcare worker with PCR-confirmed SARS-CoV-2 infection or an uninfected control (not recorded which).

This clonotype was seen many times. The chain joins TRBV27 to TRBJ2-7; the D gene is possibly TRBD2 (6 bases). Trimming took off 5 bases at V and 11 bases at J, with 16 bases between the two ends. CDR1 is MNHEY, CDR2 SMNVEV, per germline (reference sequence). The CDR3 spans 12 residues. The CDR3 DNA is TGTGCCAGCAGTAAAATGGGGGGAGTCGAGTACTTC. Protein sequence: CASSKMGGVEYF.

This clonotype was counted many times. The J gene is TRBJ2-5, the V gene TRBV12-3 or TRBV12-4, with D unclear. Trimming removed 4 bases at V and 9 bases at J, with 18 bases between. The length of the CDR3 is 14 residues. CDR3 protein: CASSSNPTPSAQYF. In DNA, the CDR3 is TGTGCCAGCAGTTCCAACCCGACACCATCGGCCCAGTACTTC.

The chain recombines TRBV20-1 with TRBJ1-1; TRBD1 aligns across 11 bases. The CDR3 extends over 16 amino acids. V was pared by 8 bases and J by 0 bases, with 11 bases of the junction left unmatched. Germline lookup yields CDR1 DFQATT and CDR2 SNEGSKA (reference sequence). The CDR3 loop is CSTTDRGRGMNTEAFF. The DNA of the CDR3 is TGCAGTACGACGGACAGGGGGCGCGGAATGAACACTGAAGCTTTCTTT.

This clonotype has a count of ten or more. J is TRBJ2-2 and V is TRBV18; no firm D call. Germline V gene data show CDR1 as KGHSH and CDR2 as LQKENI. V dropped 4 bases and J dropped 0 bases, with 9 bases sitting between them. The CDR3 runs 15 residues. CDR3 region: CASSLRPANTGELFF. The CDR3 region has the DNA TGTGCCAGCTCACTAAGACCGGCGAACACCGGGGAGCTGTTTTTT.

In its sample, this clonotype was seen many times. The rearrangement links TRBV7-9 to TRBJ2-1; D may be TRBD1 (6 bases). V lost 6 bases and J lost 4, with 16 bases in between. CDR1 and CDR2 (germline): SEHNR, FQNEAQ (reference sequence). The CDR3 runs to 15 residues. Here the CDR3 reads CASSFPGHEYNEQFF. Written as DNA, the CDR3 is TGTGCCAGCAGTTTCCCGGGACATGAGTACAATGAGCAGTTCTTC.

This clonotype was found a few times. The gene calls are TRBV6-5 and TRBJ2-3; 8 positions match TRBD2. With V trimmed by 3 bases and J by 2 bases, 1 base remained unmatched. The CDR3 is made up of 14 amino acids. Per germline, CDR1 MNHEY and CDR2 SVGAGI. DNA for the CDR3: TGTGCCAGCAGTTATAGCGGGACCACAGATACGCAGTATTTT. Protein: CASSYSGTTDTQYF.

The chain recombines TRBV4-2 with TRBJ2-1; TRBD2 matches 10 bases. J was trimmed by 5 bases and V by 1 base; bases with no gene match: 5. The CDR3 extends over 16 amino acids. CDR1 is LGHNA, CDR2 YNFKEQ, per germline. CDR3 in amino acids: CASSQGPSGGDNEQFF. In DNA form, the CDR3 reads TGTGCCAGCAGCCAAGGTCCTAGCGGGGGAGACAATGAGCAGTTCTTC.

The sample holds many counts of this clonotype. The genes are TRBV6-2 or TRBV6-3 and TRBJ2-4; D gene unclear. Trimming removed 0 bases from V and 0 bases from J, with 12 bases in between. The CDR3 extends over 17 amino acids. Looked up from germline, CDR1 is MNHEY and CDR2 is SVGEGT. The CDR3 is CASSYSISELAKNIQYF. In nucleotides, the CDR3 is TGTGCCAGCAGTTACTCGATTTCAGAACTAGCCAAAAACATTCAGTACTTC.

This clonotype occurred many times. The chain recombines TRBV12-3 or TRBV12-4 with TRBJ2-2, with 10 bases fitting TRBD1. The CDR3 has 17 residues. J lost 4 bases, V lost 5 bases, and 10 bases had no gene match. CDR3 nucleotides: TGTGCCAGCAGTGCCCTCCTCGGGACAGGGGCCACCGGGGAGCTGTTTTTT. This sequence encodes CASSALLGTGATGELFF.

This chain links TRBV19 with TRBJ2-1; 9 bases map to TRBD2. V shed 4 bases, J shed 0 bases, and the junction held 4 bases outside the gene matches. Germline CDR1 is LNHDA and CDR2 is SQIVND (reference sequence). The CDR3 has 16 residues. CDR3 sequence (DNA): TGTGCCAGTAGTAGGGATAGCGGGAGCTCCTACAATGAGCAGTTCTTC. Protein product: CASSRDSGSSYNEQFF.

This clonotype was seen many times. The chain couples TRBV10-3 to TRBJ2-1; 9 nucleotides line up with TRBD2. The CDR3 has 14 residues. V shed 3 bases and J 7 bases; nucleotides not matched to a gene: 4. Germline V gene sequence: CDR1 ENHRY, CDR2 SYGVKD. The CDR3 DNA reads TGTGCCATCAGTGACCGTAGCGGGAGAAATGAGCAGTTCTTC. It translates to CAISDRSGRNEQFF.

This clonotype was seen at least ten times. V usage is TRBV7-9 and J usage is TRBJ2-7, with D possibly being TRBD1 (5 bases). The CDR3 runs 15 residues. Trimming cost V 5 bases and J 5 bases, with 19 bases left between them. CDR1 SEHNR and CDR2 FQNEAQ come from the germline V gene (reference sequence). The CDR3 is CASSPSNRGRNEQYF. Here the CDR3 DNA reads TGTGCCAGCAGCCCGTCCAATAGGGGTCGCAACGAGCAGTACTTC.

This clonotype came up a few times. The chain carries TRBV9 and TRBJ2-3, with D possibly being TRBD2 (6 bases). The CDR3 covers 16 residues. V lost 0 bases to trimming and J lost 3 bases, with 14 bases between them. The V gene's germline CDR1 is SGDLS and CDR2 YYNGEE. The CDR3 coding sequence is TGTGCCAGCAGCGTAGCCGGGAAAGCGGGTACAGATACGCAGTATTTT. Amino acid sequence: CASSVAGKAGTDTQYF.

This clonotype was recorded a few times. The rearrangement joins TRBV7-9 to TRBJ2-3, with D possibly being TRBD2 (6 bases). Germline CDR1 and CDR2: SEHNR and FQNEAQ (reference sequence). The CDR3 is 14 amino acids. Trimming took off 3 bases at V and 1 base at J, with 8 bases between the two ends. The CDR3 region is CASSLGEGTDTQYF. DNA for the CDR3: TGTGCCAGCAGCTTGGGGGAGGGCACAGATACGCAGTATTTT.

In its sample, this clonotype was seen a few times. The rearrangement links TRBV7-2 to TRBJ2-1; 8 positions match TRBD1. Looked up from germline, CDR1 is SGHTA and CDR2 is FQGNSA. The ends lost 5 bases at V and 5 bases at J; junction bases unmatched: 8. The CDR3 loop spans 15 amino acids. CDR3 protein: CASSRQGPANNEQFF. DNA of the CDR3: TGTGCCAGCAGCCGACAGGGGCCGGCTAACAATGAGCAGTTCTTC.

This clonotype was picked up many times. The chain carries TRBV7-3 and TRBJ2-3; D gene ambiguous. CDR1 and CDR2 (germline): SGHTA, FQGTGA. CDR3 length: 13 residues. Trimming left V 6 bases short and J 0 bases short, with 7 bases between. CDR3 loop: CASRRDSTDTQYF. CDR3 sequence (DNA): TGTGCCAGCAGACGCGACAGCACAGATACGCAGTATTTT. Based on the CDR3 plus reference TRBV7-3 and TRBJ2-3, the full variable domain is GAGVSQTPSNKVTEKGKYVELRCDPISGHTALYWYRQSLGQGPEFLIYFQGTGAADDSGLPNDRFFAVRPEGSVSTLKIQRTERGDSAVYLCASRRDSTDTQYFGPGTRLTVL.

This clonotype was seen more than once but under ten times. V is TRBV20-1 and J is TRBJ2-7; 7 bases agree with TRBD2. CDR1 and CDR2 (germline): DFQATT, SNEGSKA (reference sequence). Losses at the gene ends were 5 bases for V and 3 bases for J; bases not matched to a gene: 4. The CDR3 is made up of 12 amino acids. The CDR3: CSAQAGYYEQYF. CDR3 DNA sequence: TGCAGTGCTCAAGCGGGATACTACGAGCAGTACTTC.

This clonotype was counted only a few times. This chain links TRBV7-2 with TRBJ1-5, with 9 nucleotides matching TRBD1. This CDR3 has 13 residues. Germline loops: CDR1 SGHTA, CDR2 FQGNSA. V was pared by 5 bases and J by 5 bases, with 1 base of the junction left unmatched. CDR3 coding DNA: TGTGCCAGCAGCCGGACAGGGGATCAGCCCCAGCATTTT. Translation: CASSRTGDQPQHF.

This clonotype has ten or more counts. The chain is built from TRBV6-5 and TRBJ2-1; the D gene is possibly TRBD2 (5 bases). The CDR3 has 15 residues. With 5 bases removed from V and 0 bases from J, the gap between germline ends came to 11 bases. The germline CDR1 and CDR2 sequences are MNHEY and SVGAGI. In DNA, the CDR3 is TGTGCCAGCAGTGGAAGCGGTAGCTCCTACAATGAGCAGTTCTTC. It specifies CASSGSGSSYNEQFF.

In this sample, this clonotype turned up many times. V is TRBV20-1 and J is TRBJ2-1, with TRBD2 identical over 8 bases. This CDR3 region has 19 residues. The trim removed 3 bases at V and 4 bases at J, leaving 20 bases unmatched. CDR1 and CDR2 from the germline V gene are DFQATT and SNEGSKA (reference sequence). The DNA of the CDR3 is TGCAGTGCTAGGGTCATTCGGGTCAGCGGGAGAAGCCGATACAATGAGCAGTTCTTC. Protein product: CSARVIRVSGRSRYNEQFF.

This clonotype was counted at least ten times. The V call is TRBV28, the J call TRBJ2-1, with 9 bases fitting TRBD2. Trimming cost V 5 bases and J 0 bases; bases outside gene matches: 5. The CDR3 runs to 16 residues. Germline values: CDR1 MDHEN, CDR2 SYDVKM. This chain's CDR3 is CASSETSGFSYNEQFF. CDR3 nucleotide sequence: TGTGCCAGCAGTGAGACTAGCGGCTTCTCCTACAATGAGCAGTTCTTC. Combining the CDR3 with reference TRBV28 and TRBJ2-1 gives the whole variable domain DVKVTQSSRYLVKRTGEKVFLECVQDMDHENMFWYRQDPGLGLRLIYFSYDVKMKEKGDIPEGYSVSREKKERFSLILESASTNQTSMYLCASSETSGFSYNEQFFGPGTRLTVL.

The chain combines TRBV28 with TRBJ2-2; no firm D call. The CDR3 sequence is 15 residues long. The germline V and J ends were trimmed by 2 bases and 7 bases, with 14 bases remaining between them. Germline V lookup: CDR1 MDHEN, CDR2 SYDVKM. The CDR3 DNA reads as TGTGCCAGCAGTTTAGGGCCCGCCCCCGGCGGGGAGCTGTTTTTT. Its protein is CASSLGPAPGGELFF.

This clonotype was recorded many times. This chain links TRBV6-1 with TRBJ2-4; D is undetermined. This CDR3 has 12 residues. Germline loops: CDR1 MNHNS, CDR2 SASEGT. Trimming pared 5 bases from V and 5 bases from J, leaving 7 bases between. CDR3: CASSKDQNIQYF. In DNA, the CDR3 is TGTGCCAGCAGTAAGGACCAAAACATTCAGTACTTC.

This chain connects TRBV10-3 to TRBJ2-1; 7 positions agree with TRBD1. Germline CDR1 and CDR2: ENHRY and SYGVKD. J lost 6 bases, V lost 11 bases, and 16 bases had no gene match. The CDR3 sequence is 15 residues long. This CDR3 is CASGTADGHVNEQFF. The CDR3 DNA follows: TGTGCCTCCGGGACAGCTGACGGACACGTCAATGAGCAGTTCTTC.

This clonotype was recorded a few times. This chain uses TRBV28 with TRBJ2-2; a possible D gene is TRBD1 (5 bases). The germline gives CDR1 MDHEN, CDR2 SYDVKM. The length of the CDR3 is 14 residues. Trimming removed 4 bases from V and 6 bases from J, with 12 bases in between. CDR3: CASSSRQKPGELFF. CDR3 bases: TGTGCCAGCAGTTCCCGACAGAAACCCGGGGAGCTGTTTTTT.